This T cell receptor beta chain derives from a study of tumor-infiltrating lymphocytes in primary liver carcinoma. Study results and caveats: A fraction of only about 7-25% of top clones appeared in all five tumor regions.

From 500 ng of total RNA, TCR beta-specific cDNA was reverse-transcribed using a constant-region primer. Construction of TCR beta libraries relied on three successive nested multiplex PCR rounds employing slightly modified ARM-PCR. In the first two PCR rounds, TRBV1-TRBV30 forward primers were paired with a C-beta reverse primer, and each round lasted nine to ten cycles. Each CDR3 protein gets one entry after TCRdb re-called the multiplex PCR reads with MiXCR. This repertoire shows 65,000 to 80,000 distinct CDR3 sequences, over 60% found once; its top ten account for about a quarter. To note about this clonotype: Antigen specificity is unknown. An end of the junction differs from the germline gene, which may be a read error.

The approximately 20-31 mg bulk tissue piece was not sorted before simultaneous RNA and DNA extraction. The CDR3 is 14 amino acids. The V gene's germline CDR1 is MGHRA and CDR2 YSYEKL. The receptor comes from a man aged 35 to 55 with primary liver carcinoma and hepatitis B virus infection. The chain links TRBV4-1 to TRBJ2-2; no clear D. The sequenced sample consisted of liver tumor tissue from sampling region 4. The subset was: tumor region T4, right-lateral pole. CDR3 DNA: TGCGCCAGCAGTCAAGCACTGAGCACCTGGGAGCTGTTTTTT. This translates into CASSQALSTWELFF.